What follows are 6 T cell receptor beta chains derived from one specimen sequenced in a study of human T cells and chemical hapten exposure. TCRdb processed the RACE reads anew with MiXCR; each CDR3 protein has one entry. The table records 350,000 to 400,000 distinct CDR3 sequences, more than 5% of them present only once. Time point here: patch test 2, 6 weeks after DPC sensitization. The treatment here: therapeutic diphenylcyclopropenone sensitization with weekly scalp DPC. Sample: whole blood, taken in connection with sensitization to the hapten diphenylcyclopropenone (DPC). The receptors were sampled from a woman between 18 and 29 years old with alopecia areata. Some clones in this sample may be carry-over from other donors' samples.

Many counts were recorded for this clonotype. The CDR3 region is CSVGDSHNEQFF. CDR3 DNA: TGCAGCGTGGGGGACTCACACAATGAGCAGTTCTTC. The rearrangement uses TRBV29-1 and TRBJ2-1; D is perhaps TRBD2 (6 bases). Per the germline V gene, CDR1 is SQVTM and CDR2 is ANQGSEA. V was trimmed by 6 bases and J by 5 bases, leaving 11 bases between them. The CDR3 has 12 residues.

This clonotype was recorded at least ten times. Here the CDR3 reads CASSPGRDRDSPLHF. Here the CDR3 DNA reads TGTGCCAGCAGCCCAGGCCGGGACAGGGATTCACCCCTCCACTTT. The chain joins TRBV7-8 to TRBJ1-6; TRBD1 aligns across 9 bases. The ends lost 5 bases at V and 8 bases at J; junction bases unmatched: 7. Germline V lookup: CDR1 SGHVS, CDR2 FQNEAQ. The CDR3 spans 15 residues.

This clonotype was counted between two and nine times. This chain links TRBV6-2 or TRBV6-3 with TRBJ2-7; 7 bases agree with TRBD1. CDR1 and CDR2 from the germline V gene are MNHEY and SVGEGT. The V gene end was trimmed by 0 bases and the J gene end by 7 bases; junction bases not matched to a gene: 6. The CDR3 covers 14 residues. The CDR3 sequence: CASSYSDREGEQYF. The CDR3 coding sequence is TGTGCCAGCAGTTACTCAGACAGGGAAGGAGAGCAGTACTTC.

At least ten counts were recorded for this clonotype. The chain uses TRBV2 and TRBJ2-3; the D is unclear. Trimming removed 5 bases from V and 2 bases from J, with 8 bases in between. The CDR3 length is 13 residues. CDR1 SNHLY and CDR2 FYNNEI come from the germline V gene. CDR3 residues: CASSPEYTDTQYF. Here the CDR3 DNA reads TGTGCCAGCAGTCCCGAATACACAGATACGCAGTATTTT.

This clonotype was found many times. J is TRBJ1-1 and V is TRBV12-3 or TRBV12-4, with a weak D call TRBD1 (5 bases). CDR3 size: 13 residues. Trimming took 6 bases from V and 1 from J, leaving 9 bases between them. The CDR3 reads CASRPTANTEAFF. CDR3 bases: TGTGCCAGCAGACCGACAGCGAACACTGAAGCTTTCTTT.

There are many counts of this clonotype. CDR3 nucleotides: TGTGCCAGCAGCCGCCCTACTAGAATCAATGAGCAGTTCTTC. As protein: CASSRPTRINEQFF. The chain carries TRBV11-2 and TRBJ2-1; D might be TRBD2 (5 bases). V was cut by 5 bases and J by 6 bases, with 14 bases left in between. There are 14 residues in the CDR3. Germline-derived CDR1 and CDR2 are SGHAT and FQNNGV. Based on the CDR3 plus reference TRBV11-2 and TRBJ2-1, the full variable domain is EAGVAQSPRYKIIEKRQSVAFWCNPISGHATLYWYQQILGQGPKLLIQFQNNGVVDDSQLPKDRFSAERLKGVDSTLKIQPAKLEDSAVYLCASSRPTRINEQFFGPGTRLTVL.